The clone carrying this T cell receptor (beta chain) was seen a handful of times. Its antigen is not identified. This sample was included in a study of response to subunit inactivated influenza vaccine. Study-wide points: Few new T cells, the authors suggested, are recruited by each seasonal influenza vaccination.

TCRdb reprocessed the RT-PCR reads with MiXCR, giving one entry per CDR3 protein. Counted here are 860,000 or so distinct CDR3 sequences, around 20% occurring once; the ten biggest clones make up about a tenth. Germline V CDR1 and CDR2: SEHNR, FQNEAQ (reference sequence). The V end was cut by 4 bases, the J end by 2 bases, with 14 bases between. The CDR3 covers 15 residues. The sequenced sample was PBMCs from blood, obtained around 5 days after vaccination. The rearrangement links TRBV7-9 to TRBJ2-5; D is unclear. The receptor was derived from a man aged 50-60 years who received an inactivated influenza vaccine. The CDR3 region is CASSSALGRQETQYF. CDR3 DNA: TGTGCCAGCAGCTCCGCCTTGGGCCGACAAGAGACCCAGTACTTC.